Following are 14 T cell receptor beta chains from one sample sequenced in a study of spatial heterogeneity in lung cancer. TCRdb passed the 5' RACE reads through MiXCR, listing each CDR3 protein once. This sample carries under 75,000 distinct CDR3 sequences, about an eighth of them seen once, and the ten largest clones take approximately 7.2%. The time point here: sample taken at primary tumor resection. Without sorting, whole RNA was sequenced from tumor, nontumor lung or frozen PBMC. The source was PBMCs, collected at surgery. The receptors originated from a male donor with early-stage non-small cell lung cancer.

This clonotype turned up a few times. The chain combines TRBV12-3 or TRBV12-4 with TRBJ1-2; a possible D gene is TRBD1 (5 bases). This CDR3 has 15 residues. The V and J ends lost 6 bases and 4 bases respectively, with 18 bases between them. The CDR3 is CASSRLRGGPYGYTF. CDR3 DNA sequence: TGTGCCAGCAGCCGACTTAGGGGTGGACCCTATGGCTACACCTTC.

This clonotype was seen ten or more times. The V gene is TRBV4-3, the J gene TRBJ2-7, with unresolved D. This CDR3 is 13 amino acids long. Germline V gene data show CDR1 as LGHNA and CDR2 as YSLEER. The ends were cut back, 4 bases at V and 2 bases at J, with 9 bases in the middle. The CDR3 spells CASSPDGAYEQYF. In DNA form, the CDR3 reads TGCGCCAGCAGCCCGGACGGAGCCTACGAGCAGTACTTC.

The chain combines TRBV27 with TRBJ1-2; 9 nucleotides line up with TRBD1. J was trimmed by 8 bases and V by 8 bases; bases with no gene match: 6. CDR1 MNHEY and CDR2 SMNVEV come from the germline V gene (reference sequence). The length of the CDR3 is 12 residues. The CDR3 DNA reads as TGTGCCAGCGGGACAGGGATACGGGGCTACACCTTC. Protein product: CASGTGIRGYTF.

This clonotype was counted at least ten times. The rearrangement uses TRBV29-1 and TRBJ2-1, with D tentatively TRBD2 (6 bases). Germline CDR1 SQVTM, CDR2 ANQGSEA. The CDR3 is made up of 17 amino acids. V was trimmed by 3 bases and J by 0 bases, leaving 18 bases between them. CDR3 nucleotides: TGCAGCGTTGAGAGCCCCTCACTAGCAGGCTCCTACAATGAGCAGTTCTTC. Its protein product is CSVESPSLAGSYNEQFF.

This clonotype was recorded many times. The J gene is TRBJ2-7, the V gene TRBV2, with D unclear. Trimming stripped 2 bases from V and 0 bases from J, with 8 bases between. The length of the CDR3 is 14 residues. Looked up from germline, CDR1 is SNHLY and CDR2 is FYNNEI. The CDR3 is CASSEQSASYEQYF. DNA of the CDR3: TGTGCCAGCAGTGAACAGAGCGCCTCCTACGAGCAGTACTTC.

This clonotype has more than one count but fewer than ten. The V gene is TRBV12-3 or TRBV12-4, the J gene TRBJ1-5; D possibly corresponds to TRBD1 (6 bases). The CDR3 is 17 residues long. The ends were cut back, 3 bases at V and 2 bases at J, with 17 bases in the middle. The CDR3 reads CASSLGQGLGGNQPQHF. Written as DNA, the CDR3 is TGTGCCAGCAGTTTGGGACAAGGGTTGGGAGGCAATCAGCCCCAGCATTTT.

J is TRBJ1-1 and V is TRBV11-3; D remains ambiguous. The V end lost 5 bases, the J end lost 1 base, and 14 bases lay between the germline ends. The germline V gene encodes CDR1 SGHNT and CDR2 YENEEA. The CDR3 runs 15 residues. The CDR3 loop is CASSTRTAGNTEAFF. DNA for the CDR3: TGTGCCAGCAGCACGAGGACGGCTGGGAACACTGAAGCTTTCTTT. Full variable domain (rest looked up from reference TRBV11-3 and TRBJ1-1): EAGVVQSPRYKIIEKKQPVAFWCNPISGHNTLYWYLQNLGQGPELLIRYENEEAVDDSQLPKDRFSAERLKGVDSTLKIQPAELGDSAVYLCASSTRTAGNTEAFFGQGTRLTVV.

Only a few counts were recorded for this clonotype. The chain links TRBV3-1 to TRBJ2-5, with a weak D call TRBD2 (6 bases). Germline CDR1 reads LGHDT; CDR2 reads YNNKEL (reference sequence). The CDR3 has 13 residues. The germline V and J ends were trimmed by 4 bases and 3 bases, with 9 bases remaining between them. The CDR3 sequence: CASSPPSEETQYF. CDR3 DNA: TGTGCCAGCAGCCCTCCTAGCGAAGAGACCCAGTACTTC.

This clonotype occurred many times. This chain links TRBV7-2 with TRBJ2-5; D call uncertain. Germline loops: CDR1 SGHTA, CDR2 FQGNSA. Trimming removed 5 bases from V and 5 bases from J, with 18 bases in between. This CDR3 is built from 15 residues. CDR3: CASSPGPLFGETQYF. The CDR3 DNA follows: TGTGCCAGCAGCCCCGGTCCCCTATTTGGGGAGACCCAGTACTTC.

In DNA, the CDR3 is TGCGCCAGCAGCTGGGACAGTACGAACACTGAAGCTTTCTTT. It encodes CASSWDSTNTEAFF. This chain links TRBV5-1 with TRBJ1-1; 7 positions match TRBD1. The germline V gene has CDR1 SGHRS and CDR2 YFSETQ. V was pared by 3 bases and J by 1 base, with 3 bases of the junction left unmatched. CDR3 length: 14 amino acids.

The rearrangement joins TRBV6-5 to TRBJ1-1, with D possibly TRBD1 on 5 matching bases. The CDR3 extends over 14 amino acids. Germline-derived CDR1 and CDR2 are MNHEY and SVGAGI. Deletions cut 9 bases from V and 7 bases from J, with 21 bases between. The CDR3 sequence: CASGASIVALEAFF. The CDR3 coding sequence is TGTGCCAGTGGGGCATCAATCGTGGCACTTGAAGCTTTCTTT.

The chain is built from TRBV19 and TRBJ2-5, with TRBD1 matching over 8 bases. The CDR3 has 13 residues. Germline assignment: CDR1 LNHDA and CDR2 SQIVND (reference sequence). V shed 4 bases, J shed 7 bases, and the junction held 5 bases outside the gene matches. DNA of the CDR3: TGTGCCAGTAGTAGGACAGGGCTGGGGACCCAGTACTTC. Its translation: CASSRTGLGTQYF.

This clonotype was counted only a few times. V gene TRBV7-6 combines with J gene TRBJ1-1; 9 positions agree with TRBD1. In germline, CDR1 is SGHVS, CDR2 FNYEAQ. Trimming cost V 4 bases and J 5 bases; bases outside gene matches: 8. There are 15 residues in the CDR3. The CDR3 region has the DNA TGTGCCAGCAGCTCTTCCGGGACAGGGAGGACTGAAGCTTTCTTT. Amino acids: CASSSSGTGRTEAFF.

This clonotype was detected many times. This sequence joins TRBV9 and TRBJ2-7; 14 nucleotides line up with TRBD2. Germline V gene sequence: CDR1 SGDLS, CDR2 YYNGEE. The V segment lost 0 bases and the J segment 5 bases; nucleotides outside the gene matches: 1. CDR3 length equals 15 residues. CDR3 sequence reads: CASSVAGLAGDEQYF. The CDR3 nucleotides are TGTGCCAGCAGCGTAGCGGGACTAGCGGGAGACGAGCAGTACTTC.